Each of the 5 T cell receptor beta chains below was sequenced from the same sample in a study of cytomegalovirus exposure and HLA in healthy donors. PCR primers comprised 60 Vbeta and 13 Jbeta primers. Libraries were prepared by immunoSEQ multiplex PCR; TCRdb keeps only in-frame clonotypes and omits some of them. There are 150,000 or so clones in the sample; 70% to 85% occur only once, and roughly 2.2% lies in the top ten. Sequencing used PBMCs. Every receptor here comes from a man aged 30 to 45 in good health and CMV-seronegative.

The rearrangement uses TRBV18 and TRBJ2-1, with TRBD1 matching over 7 bases. The CDR3 consists of 14 residues. Germline CDR1 reads KGHSH; CDR2 reads LQKENI. With 3 bases clipped from V and 7 bases from J, the junction kept 6 bases outside the gene matches. The CDR3 spells CASSPPTGLNEQFF. The CDR3 bases are TGTGCCAGCTCACCCCCGACAGGGTTGAATGAGCAGTTCTTC.

The V and J genes are TRBV28 and TRBJ2-5, with D possibly being TRBD1 (7 bases). Germline CDR1 and CDR2: MDHEN and SYDVKM. Trimming left V 6 bases short and J 7 bases short, with 27 bases between. The CDR3 has 17 amino acids. The CDR3 nucleotides read TGTGCCAGCAGCTCAGTTACGACAGGGCAGGGGCGGGGGACCCAGTACTTC. Protein sequence: CASSSVTTGQGRGTQYF.

J is TRBJ2-3 and V is TRBV29-1; 12 bases fit TRBD2. Trimming removed 2 bases from V and 4 bases from J; junction bases left unmatched: 13. The CDR3 covers 18 residues. The germline V gene has CDR1 SQVTM and CDR2 ANQGSEA. CDR3 protein: CSVEFGASGGALADTQYF. The DNA for the CDR3 is TGCAGCGTTGAATTCGGGGCTAGCGGGGGGGCCCTGGCAGATACGCAGTATTTT.

This chain joins TRBV7-2 and TRBJ1-2; 7 bases fit TRBD1. V lost 5 bases, J lost 8 bases, and 11 bases stayed unmatched. The CDR3 totals 14 residues. Per germline, CDR1 SGHTA and CDR2 FQGNSA. CDR3: CASSLYQGGGGYTF. CDR3 DNA: TGTGCCAGCAGCCTCTATCAGGGGGGCGGCGGCTACACCTTC.

This clone was counted between two and nine times. The CDR3 is CASSELGLNEKLFF. CDR3 DNA sequence: TGTGCCAGCAGTGAACTGGGGCTCAACGAAAAACTGTTTTTT. This sequence joins TRBV2 and TRBJ1-4, with a tentative D call TRBD1 (5 bases). Germline V gene lookup returns CDR1 SNHLY and CDR2 FYNNEI. The CDR3 is 14 residues long. Trimming took off 2 bases at V and 8 bases at J, with 12 bases between the two ends.